This entry concerns a single T cell receptor (beta chain). Its antigen is as yet unknown. The V gene's germline CDR1 is LGHNA and CDR2 YSLEER. V was trimmed by 1 base and J by 6 bases, leaving 11 bases between them. This CDR3 spans 14 amino acids. Using approximately 200 ng DNA, tens of thousands of T cell genomes, the sorted-subset replicate PCRs were run. Clones were read by immunoSEQ multiplex PCR, and TCRdb kept only the in-frame ones, dropping some. The sample lists millions of clones; about 92% were seen once. This entry belongs to a study of shared clonotypes between healthy human individuals. Study in general: Per-donor plates numbered three CD4 naive, three CD4 memory, two CD8 naive and one CD8 memory.

Notes on the study in general: What naive subsets generally showed was a larger estimated richness than memory subsets showed. Generation of non-shared clonotypes was less probable than generation of clonotypes shared by all four donors.

The sequence was collected from a man younger than 35 in good health. Sequencing was carried out using naive CD4+ T cells sorted from blood. The subset: CD45RA+ positively selected. This rearrangement joins TRBV4-3 to TRBJ2-3; D call uncertain. DNA for the CDR3: TGCGCCAGCAGCCAAGGTTTGTCAAGGGATACGCAGTATTTT. Protein sequence: CASSQGLSRDTQYF.